This paragraph reports one T cell receptor (beta chain). No antigen is known for it. Some clones are missing from TCRdb's copy, which holds only in-frame ones; the method was immunoSEQ multiplex PCR. The sample has roughly 80,000 clones; around 88% are singletons. The data belong to a study of T cell responses to AZD1222 COVID-19 vaccine. The study's findings and limits: Vaccine-associated CD4 TCRs spanned spike, dominant at 160-218 and 743-854. All repertoire sampling was performed exclusively after the peak T cell response.

Germline values: CDR1 SGDLS, CDR2 YYNGEE. With V trimmed by 2 bases and J by 1 base, 6 bases remained unmatched. CDR3 size: 15 residues. The sequences come from peripheral blood, collected 28 days after the second AZD1222 dose. The sequence was collected from an adult who received the AZD1222 COVID-19 vaccine. The V call is TRBV9, the J call TRBJ2-7; 7 bases agree with TRBD2. This chain's CDR3 is CASSVSGTTSYEQYF. Written as DNA, the CDR3 is TGTGCCAGCAGCGTCTCCGGGACTACTTCCTACGAGCAGTACTTC. Full variable domain (missing parts from reference TRBV9 and TRBJ2-7): DSGVTQTPKHLITATGQRVTLRCSPRSGDLSVYWYQQSLDQGLQFLIQYYNGEERAKGNILERFSAQQFPDLHSELNLSSLELGDSALYFCASSVSGTTSYEQYFGPGTRLTVT.